The 22 T cell receptor beta chains below all came from one sample that was sequenced in a study of control samples from healthy donors and cancer patients. Assay used: immunoSEQ multiplex PCR; TCRdb lists only in-frame clones, some missing. The table records around 250,000 clones, over 75% of them present only once. Sequencing was performed on PBMCs. These TCRs come from a woman aged 55-75 years with lung cancer.

The chain uses TRBV5-4 and TRBJ2-2, with a possible D match to TRBD1 (7 bases). CDR3 length: 14 amino acids. Germline CDR1 is SGHNT and CDR2 is YYREEE (reference sequence). Deletions cut 4 bases from V and 5 bases from J, with 12 bases between. The CDR3 sequence: CASSAGQQTGELFF. DNA for the CDR3: TGTGCCAGCAGCGCGGGACAGCAGACCGGGGAGCTGTTTTTT.

This chain connects TRBV29-1 to TRBJ1-1; 9 positions agree with TRBD1. Trimming removed 7 bases from V and 5 bases from J; junction bases left unmatched: 11. The CDR3 consists of 14 residues. Germline CDR1 is SQVTM and CDR2 is ANQGSEA. This chain's CDR3 is CSAHAGTGRTEAFF. Here the CDR3 DNA reads TGCAGCGCCCATGCTGGGACAGGGAGAACTGAAGCTTTCTTT.

The J gene is TRBJ1-1, the V gene TRBV7-6; a possible D gene is TRBD1 (6 bases). The CDR3 extends over 16 amino acids. The germline V and J ends were trimmed by 4 bases and 0 bases, with 15 bases remaining between them. Per germline, CDR1 SGHVS and CDR2 FNYEAQ. CDR3 amino acids: CASSSGQSLMNTEAFF. The CDR3 nucleotides read TGTGCCAGCAGCTCCGGACAGAGCCTAATGAACACTGAAGCTTTCTTT.

This chain links TRBV9 with TRBJ1-1; D is unclear. Trimming took off 0 bases at V and 0 bases at J, with 9 bases between the two ends. The CDR3 loop spans 15 amino acids. The germline gives CDR1 SGDLS, CDR2 YYNGEE. The CDR3 here is CASSVVSVMNTEAFF. CDR3 in DNA: TGTGCCAGCAGCGTAGTTTCGGTTATGAACACTGAAGCTTTCTTT.

This clone occurred once. This chain links TRBV18 with TRBJ2-1; either TRBD1 or TRBD2 may fit D (5 bases each). CDR3 length equals 13 residues. V lost 2 bases and J 8 bases, leaving 10 bases between the germline ends. CDR1 and CDR2 (germline): KGHSH, LQKENI. The CDR3 nucleotides read TGTGCCAGCTCACCAAGTGAGGGGTATGAGCAGTTCTTC. Residues: CASSPSEGYEQFF.

Note on this clone: One junction end disagrees with the germline gene, perhaps due to a read error. This chain connects TRBV11-3 to TRBJ2-1, with a possible D match to TRBD2 (6 bases). Germline values: CDR1 SGHNT, CDR2 YENEEA. CDR3 length: 13 amino acids. The CDR3 protein is CASSVDRDGGQFF. The DNA of the CDR3 is TGTGCCAGCAGCGTAGACCGGGACGGGGGGCAGTTCTTC. The full variable domain, completed using reference TRBV11-3 and TRBJ2-1, is EAGVVQSPRYKIIEKKQPVAFWCNPISGHNTLYWYLQNLGQGPELLIRYENEEAVDDSQLPKDRFSAERLKGVDSTLKIQPAELGDSAVYLCASSVDRDGGQFFGPGTRLTVL.

The chain combines TRBV7-9 with TRBJ2-3; 13 bases align to TRBD2. The CDR3 consists of 16 residues. V lost 4 bases, J lost 6 bases, and 7 bases stayed unmatched. Germline lookup yields CDR1 SEHNR and CDR2 FQNEAQ (reference sequence). The CDR3 region has the DNA TGTGCCAGCAGCTCTTGGACTAGCGGGAGTAAGGATACGCAGTATTTT. Translation: CASSSWTSGSKDTQYF.

This rearrangement joins TRBV7-2 to TRBJ2-5, with 7 positions matching TRBD1. This CDR3 is 13 amino acids long. J lost 5 bases, V lost 7 bases, and 7 bases had no gene match. Germline assignment: CDR1 SGHTA and CDR2 FQGNSA. The CDR3 region is CASKRGPRETQYF. The CDR3 nucleotides read TGTGCCAGCAAAAGGGGGCCCAGGGAGACCCAGTACTTC.

V is TRBV4-1 and J is TRBJ1-3; D is unclear. The ends were cut back, 4 bases at V and 2 bases at J, with 24 bases in the middle. Germline-derived CDR1 and CDR2 are MGHRA and YSYEKL. The CDR3 is 19 residues long. The CDR3 DNA sequence: TGCGCCAGCAGCCCAAGGGAGACAAACAGATTCCTTACTGGAAACACCATATATTTT. Amino acids: CASSPRETNRFLTGNTIYF.

The rearrangement links TRBV7-2 to TRBJ1-5; TRBD1 matches at 8 bases. Looked up from germline, CDR1 is SGHTA and CDR2 is FQGNSA. The CDR3 covers 15 residues. V trimming: 1 base; J trimming: 6 bases; junction bases outside the gene matches: 5. DNA of the CDR3: TGTGCCAGCAGCTTAGGGACAGGGTGGGGTCAGCCCCAGCATTTT. Its protein is CASSLGTGWGQPQHF.

The CDR3 sequence is CASSSPPGQGNTGELFF. CDR3 nucleotide sequence: TGCGCCAGCAGCTCCCCCCCTGGACAGGGAAACACCGGGGAGCTGTTTTTT. The rearrangement uses TRBV5-1 and TRBJ2-2; 8 nucleotides align to TRBD1. CDR1 is SGHRS, CDR2 YFSETQ, per germline. The CDR3 has 17 residues. J gave up 2 bases and V 3 bases, and 9 bases lay outside the gene matches.

The J gene is TRBJ2-7, the V gene TRBV5-1, with TRBD2 as a possible D gene (5 bases). The CDR3 is 14 amino acids. Trimming stripped 1 base from V and 3 bases from J, with 11 bases between. The germline gives CDR1 SGHRS, CDR2 YFSETQ. This CDR3 is CASSLSGTRYEQYF. DNA of the CDR3: TGCGCCAGCAGCTTGAGCGGCACCCGCTACGAGCAGTACTTC.

The genes are TRBV6-5 and TRBJ1-6; D is ambiguous. This CDR3 comprises 15 residues. With 4 bases removed from V and 7 bases from J, the gap between germline ends came to 14 bases. Germline CDR1 is MNHEY and CDR2 is SVGAGI. The chain's CDR3 is CASSLSPAPNSPLHF. The CDR3 DNA reads as TGTGCCAGCAGTTTATCCCCTGCCCCGAATTCACCCCTCCACTTT.

The V gene is TRBV5-6, the J gene TRBJ2-5; no clear D. The CDR3 spans 13 residues. The germline V and J ends were trimmed by 6 bases and 4 bases, with 13 bases remaining between them. From germline, CDR1 is SGHDT and CDR2 YYEEEE. The DNA of the CDR3 is TGTGCCAGCACCAATCAGAGAGGAGAGACCCAGTACTTC. Its protein product is CASTNQRGETQYF.

The CDR3 region has the DNA TGCGCCAGCAGCCCCGGGACTAGCGGGTATACCGGGGAGCTGTTTTTT. Residues: CASSPGTSGYTGELFF. The chain has TRBV5-1 and TRBJ2-2; 12 bases map to TRBD2. J lost 5 bases, V lost 4 bases, and 6 bases had no gene match. Germline V gene sequence: CDR1 SGHRS, CDR2 YFSETQ. CDR3 length: 16 amino acids.

In regard to this clone: Distinct nucleotide sequences in the sample also encode this CDR3. The V gene is TRBV5-1, the J gene TRBJ2-3; no clear D. The CDR3 runs to 15 residues. Trimming took off 0 bases at V and 2 bases at J, with 10 bases between the two ends. Germline V lookup: CDR1 SGHRS, CDR2 YFSETQ. CDR3 amino acids: CASSLESANTDTQYF. CDR3 DNA sequence: TGCGCCAGCAGCTTGGAGTCAGCTAACACAGATACGCAGTATTTT.

This rearrangement joins TRBV5-1 to TRBJ1-1; D is unclear. V was clipped by 4 bases and J by 1 base, with 8 bases between them. CDR3 length: 13 amino acids. Germline assignment: CDR1 SGHRS and CDR2 YFSETQ. The CDR3, as DNA: TGCGCCAGCAGCCCTGGGCCGAACACTGAAGCTTTCTTT. The encoded protein is CASSPGPNTEAFF.

V gene TRBV28 combines with J gene TRBJ1-6; D is perhaps TRBD1 (5 bases). Trimming removed 10 bases from V and 0 bases from J, with 19 bases in between. Germline V gives CDR1 MDHEN, CDR2 SYDVKM. This CDR3 comprises 17 residues. The CDR3 DNA is TGTGCCACCCCGGCCGCGGGACGGAGCTCCTATAATTCACCCCTCCACTTT. Amino acid sequence: CATPAAGRSSYNSPLHF.

The chain carries TRBV18 and TRBJ1-1; tentative D call: TRBD1 (5 bases). The germline CDR1 and CDR2 sequences are KGHSH and LQKENI. The CDR3 is 16 amino acids. V was clipped by 3 bases and J by 0 bases, with 14 bases between them. The CDR3: CASSPPRQFMNTEAFF. The CDR3 DNA reads as TGTGCCAGCTCACCGCCTAGACAGTTCATGAACACTGAAGCTTTCTTT. Using reference TRBV18 and TRBJ1-1 for the parts outside the CDR3, the full variable domain is NAGVMQNPRHLVRRRGQEARLRCSPMKGHSHVYWYRQLPEEGLKFMVYLQKENIIDESGMPKERFSAEFPKEGPSILRIQQVVRGDSAAYFCASSPPRQFMNTEAFFGQGTRLTVV.

For this clone: Within the sample, other DNA sequences also encode this same CDR3. The V gene is TRBV19, the J gene TRBJ2-1; D remains ambiguous. Per the germline V gene, CDR1 is LNHDA and CDR2 is SQIVND (reference sequence). V lost 2 bases, J lost 8 bases, and 4 bases lay in between. This CDR3 has 11 residues. CDR3: CASSINYEQFF. The CDR3 DNA sequence: TGTGCCAGTAGTATAAACTATGAGCAGTTCTTC. Using reference TRBV19 and TRBJ2-1 for the parts outside the CDR3, the full variable domain is DGGITQSPKYLFRKEGQNVTLSCEQNLNHDAMYWYRQDPGQGLRLIYYSQIVNDFQKGDIAEGYSVSREKKESFPLTVTSAQKNPTAFYLCASSINYEQFFGPGTRLTVL.

This chain uses TRBV3-1 (or the pseudogene TRBV3-2) with TRBJ2-1, with 7 bases fitting TRBD1. The ends lost 6 bases at V and 2 bases at J; junction bases unmatched: 7. There are 15 residues in the CDR3. Germline CDR1 and CDR2: LGHDT and YNNKEL (reference sequence). CDR3 sequence: CASRYRDSPYNEQFF. For the CDR3, the DNA is TGTGCCAGCAGGTACCGGGACAGCCCCTACAATGAGCAGTTCTTC.

This chain joins TRBV7-2 and TRBJ1-3; the match to TRBD1 covers 7 bases. Germline V lookup: CDR1 SGHTA, CDR2 FQGNSA. V shed 5 bases, J shed 6 bases, and the junction held 13 bases outside the gene matches. The CDR3 has 16 amino acids. The chain's CDR3 is CASSPGPDRMANTIYF. CDR3 coding DNA: TGTGCCAGCAGCCCGGGACCGGACAGGATGGCAAACACCATATATTTT. The variable domain in full, with the rest retrieved from reference TRBV7-2 and TRBJ1-3, is GAGVSQSPSNKVTEKGKDVELRCDPISGHTALYWYRQSLGQGLEFLIYFQGNSAPDKSGLPSDRFSAERTGGSVSTLTIQRTQQEDSAVYLCASSPGPDRMANTIYFGEGSWLTVV.